Listed here are 27 T cell receptor beta chains from one sample, sequenced in a study of blood T cells in healthy people across ages. A second about 7 to 12 cycle PCR used barcoded and J-beta primers. Each CDR3 protein is one row after TCRdb ran MiXCR on the 5' RACE reads. The sample includes 1.5 million to 2 million distinct CDR3 sequences, 49% seen only once; the top ten take around 2.1%. Sequenced: blood. These receptors were collected from a woman aged 40-49 years in good health.

For this clonotype: A much larger clone is a single base away; this may be a read error. The chain couples TRBV7-9 to TRBJ1-2; TRBD1 might be the D (5 bases). Trimming removed 5 bases at V and 1 base at J, with 8 bases between. The length of the CDR3 is 13 residues. In germline, CDR1 is SEHNR, CDR2 FQNEAQ (reference sequence). The CDR3 DNA sequence: TGTGCCAGCAGCCACGACAGTAACTATGGCTACACCTTC. Its protein is CASSHDSNYGYTF.

The J gene is TRBJ2-3, the V gene TRBV27; TRBD2 aligns across 9 bases. The CDR3 length is 18 residues. CDR1 is MNHEY and CDR2 is SMNVEV in the germline V gene (reference sequence). V lost 2 bases and J lost 2; bases outside the gene matches: 11. The CDR3 DNA is TGTGCCAGCAGTTTAATTCCTGGACTAGCGCTGTCCACAGATACGCAGTATTTT. Translated: CASSLIPGLALSTDTQYF.

This clonotype was seen more than once but under ten times. The chain carries TRBV2 and TRBJ2-7; perhaps TRBD2 as D (5 bases). Germline V gene data show CDR1 as SNHLY and CDR2 as FYNNEI. V lost 3 bases and J lost 2, with 11 bases in between. This CDR3 has 14 amino acids. This chain's CDR3 is CASSEEVFTYEQYF. DNA for the CDR3: TGTGCCAGCAGTGAGGAGGTTTTCACCTACGAGCAGTACTTC.

This chain links TRBV10-2 with TRBJ2-5; possible D gene TRBD1, 6 bases. There are 15 residues in the CDR3. V lost 3 bases and J lost 3, with 14 bases in between. Germline V gives CDR1 WSHSY, CDR2 SAAADI. The CDR3 sequence: CASSDGSGAKETQYF. In DNA form, the CDR3 reads TGCGCCAGCAGTGACGGCTCAGGGGCAAAAGAGACCCAGTACTTC.

With respect to this clonotype: The junction and the germline gene differ at one end; a read error may be behind it. The chain is built from TRBV9 and TRBJ2-7; 8 nucleotides line up with TRBD1. The CDR3 consists of 15 residues. Germline CDR1 reads SGDLS; CDR2 reads YYNGEE. CDR3 amino acids: CASSGGTGKTYEQYF. For the CDR3, the DNA is TGTGCCAGCAGCGGCGGGACAGGAAAAACCTACGAACAGTACTTC.

This clonotype was recorded a few times. The CDR3 region is CASSKEAASRSSPLHF. CDR3 in DNA: TGTGCCAGCAGCAAAGAGGCAGCCTCCAGATCATCACCCCTCCACTTT. The rearrangement uses TRBV21-1 and TRBJ1-6. TRBV21-1 is a documented pseudogene. This CDR3 has 16 amino acids.

The chain links TRBV6-1 to TRBJ2-6, with D unresolved. Germline V gives CDR1 MNHNS, CDR2 SASEGT. CDR3 length: 13 amino acids. The V gene lost 8 bases and the J gene lost 4 bases, with 9 bases spanning the gap. The CDR3 sequence: CASAYQGANVLTF. CDR3 coding DNA: TGTGCCAGCGCCTACCAGGGGGCCAACGTCCTGACTTTC.

The genes are TRBV28 and TRBJ1-4; TRBD1 might be the D (6 bases). V lost 3 bases, J lost 5 bases, and 13 bases lay in between. The CDR3 has 15 amino acids. Germline CDR1 is MDHEN and CDR2 is SYDVKM. CDR3 residues: CASSFRTAGNEKLFF. The CDR3 DNA reads TGTGCCAGCAGTTTTCGGACAGCAGGAAATGAAAAACTGTTTTTT.

The V and J genes are TRBV5-1 and TRBJ2-7; 10 bases match TRBD2. The assigned J gene may be wrong: the sequence end matches TRBJ2-1 better. This CDR3 comprises 16 residues. Per germline, CDR1 SGHRS and CDR2 YFSETQ. CDR3 residues: CASSSSGGTTNNEQFF. The CDR3 DNA sequence: TGCGCCAGCAGCTCTAGCGGGGGAACTACAAACAATGAGCAGTTCTTC.

This clonotype appeared many times. The rearrangement joins TRBV6-5 to TRBJ2-7; possibly TRBD1 for D (5 bases). Germline V lookup: CDR1 MNHEY, CDR2 SVGAGI. The CDR3 spans 14 residues. V lost 4 bases and J 6 bases, leaving 16 bases between the germline ends. The CDR3 is CASSLGAFGSEQYF. The CDR3 coding sequence is TGTGCCAGCAGTTTAGGGGCTTTTGGTAGCGAGCAGTACTTC.

As DNA, the CDR3 is TGTGCCAGCAGCGTGATAGGCGGACGCACTGAAGCTTTCTTT. Translated: CASSVIGGRTEAFF. The chain is built from TRBV7-9 and TRBJ1-1; D gene ambiguous. V dropped 5 bases and J dropped 4 bases, with 14 bases sitting between them. The CDR3 runs to 14 residues. The germline CDR1 and CDR2 sequences are SEHNR and FQNEAQ (reference sequence).

The rearrangement links TRBV7-9 to TRBJ1-2; no definite D call. There are 12 residues in the CDR3. Germline lookup yields CDR1 SEHNR and CDR2 FQNEAQ (reference sequence). Trimming shortened V by 3 bases and J by 7 bases, and 9 bases separated the two germline ends. CDR3 amino acids: CASSFPLLGYTF. CDR3 coding DNA: TGTGCCAGCAGCTTCCCCCTTCTTGGCTACACCTTC.

This chain connects TRBV5-1 to TRBJ1-5; a weak D match, TRBD1 (6 bases). Trimming left V 0 bases short and J 2 bases short, with 15 bases between. The CDR3 covers 17 residues. From germline, CDR1 is SGHRS and CDR2 YFSETQ. The CDR3 region is CASSLGSRDTRNQPQHF. CDR3 DNA sequence: TGCGCCAGCAGCTTGGGGTCCCGGGACACCCGCAATCAGCCCCAGCATTTT.

A few counts support this clonotype. V and J are TRBV2 and TRBJ2-1; D gene ambiguous. Germline CDR1 and CDR2: SNHLY and FYNNEI. Between the trimmed V and J ends, which lost 4 bases and 4 bases, there was a span of 5 bases. The CDR3 consists of 12 residues. In nucleotides, the CDR3 is TGTGCCAGCAGTGTAACGTACAATGAGCAGTTCTTC. Translation gives CASSVTYNEQFF.

The V call is TRBV5-1, the J call TRBJ2-3; a weak D match, TRBD2 (7 bases). CDR1 and CDR2 (germline): SGHRS, YFSETQ. V lost 0 bases to trimming and J lost 2 bases, with 13 bases between them. This CDR3 has 16 amino acids. The CDR3 DNA is TGCGCCAGCAGCTTGGTGGTAGGGGGGGCCACAGATACGCAGTATTTT. Translated, it gives CASSLVVGGATDTQYF.

This chain joins TRBV4-1 and TRBJ1-2; weak D call: TRBD1 (5 bases). Germline V gene data show CDR1 as MGHRA and CDR2 as YSYEKL. The CDR3 sequence is 15 residues long. V lost 2 bases to trimming and J lost 7 bases, with 17 bases between them. This chain's CDR3 is CASSQREIGAGGYTF. The CDR3 DNA follows: TGCGCCAGCAGCCAAAGGGAAATCGGGGCTGGTGGCTACACCTTC.

The chain combines TRBV4-1 with TRBJ2-3; 10 bases fit TRBD1. The junction had 6 bases not matched to a gene; V was cut back by 0 bases and J by 3 bases. This CDR3 is built from 17 residues. The germline V gene encodes CDR1 MGHRA and CDR2 YSYEKL. In DNA, the CDR3 is TGCGCCAGCAGCCAAGATGGGACAGGGGCTAGTACAGATACGCAGTATTTT. As protein: CASSQDGTGASTDTQYF.

This clonotype has more than one count but fewer than ten. The chain recombines TRBV5-1 with TRBJ2-5; D is possibly TRBD1 (6 bases). The CDR3 length is 15 residues. Germline V gene lookup returns CDR1 SGHRS and CDR2 YFSETQ. V was trimmed by 4 bases and J by 5 bases, leaving 18 bases between them. The CDR3 region has the DNA TGCGCCAGCAGCGGGATCAGGGGCCCCCTTGAGACCCAGTACTTC. Encoded protein: CASSGIRGPLETQYF.

Only a few counts were recorded for this clonotype. This sequence joins TRBV28 and TRBJ2-7; 10 bases are shared with TRBD1. The CDR3 extends over 15 amino acids. V lost 6 bases to trimming and J lost 5 bases; unmatched junction nucleotides: 10. Germline CDR1 is MDHEN and CDR2 is SYDVKM. The CDR3 here is CASRPGTGVLNEQYF. The CDR3 DNA reads as TGTGCCAGCAGACCCGGGACAGGGGTGTTGAACGAGCAGTACTTC.

The chain is built from TRBV5-1 and TRBJ2-4; D might be TRBD2 (8 bases). V lost 3 bases and J 13 bases, leaving 23 bases between the germline ends. Germline assignment: CDR1 SGHRS and CDR2 YFSETQ. The CDR3 contains 15 residues. CDR3 loop: CASSSGGTVREEQYF. The CDR3 coding sequence is TGCGCCAGCAGCTCGGGAGGGACAGTTAGGGAAGAGCAGTACTTC.

Regarding this clonotype: The junction shows a germline mismatch at one end, possibly a read error. The chain employs TRBV28 and TRBJ2-3; no firm D call. The CDR3 loop spans 15 amino acids. Germline CDR1 reads MDHEN; CDR2 reads SYDVKM. The CDR3: CASIPGPISIDTQYF. DNA for the CDR3: TGTGCCAGCATACCGGGCCCTATTAGCATAGATACGCAGTATTTT.

The table lists this clonotype with a few counts. V usage is TRBV10-3 and J usage is TRBJ2-5; the D is unclear. Per germline, CDR1 ENHRY and CDR2 SYGVKD. V was pared by 0 bases and J by 1 base, with 6 bases between. This CDR3 has 14 residues. The CDR3 sequence is CAISESDFQETQYF. The DNA for the CDR3 is TGTGCCATCAGTGAGTCTGACTTCCAAGAGACCCAGTACTTC.

This clonotype was recorded a few times. J is TRBJ2-1 and V is TRBV11-2; D call uncertain. The CDR3 loop spans 13 amino acids. The germline gives CDR1 SGHAT, CDR2 FQNNGV. Trimming took 5 bases from V and 6 from J, leaving 11 bases between them. The CDR3 protein is CASSLGWLNEQFF. The CDR3 nucleotides read TGTGCCAGCAGCCTCGGGTGGCTCAATGAGCAGTTCTTC.

This sequence joins TRBV4-2 and TRBJ2-5; possibly TRBD1 for D (6 bases). Trimming left V 3 bases short and J 1 base short, with 9 bases between. This CDR3 has 14 amino acids. Germline V gene data show CDR1 as LGHNA and CDR2 as YNFKEQ. The CDR3 bases are TGTGCCAGCAGCCACGGGGACACCCAAGAGACCCAGTACTTC. Protein: CASSHGDTQETQYF.

This clonotype turned up a few times. This chain links TRBV27 with TRBJ2-3, with 9 bases identical to TRBD1. V dropped 5 bases and J dropped 6; count of bases not matched to a gene: 12. CDR1 and CDR2 from the germline V gene are MNHEY and SMNVEV (reference sequence). This CDR3 has 16 amino acids. As DNA, the CDR3 is TGTGCCAGCAGTCCCCTAGGACAGGGGTTTAGGGATACGCAGTATTTT. Its translation is CASSPLGQGFRDTQYF.

The sample holds one count of this clonotype. This chain joins TRBV2 and TRBJ2-4; the match to TRBD2 covers 13 bases. The CDR3 extends over 19 amino acids. The ends lost 5 bases at V and 6 bases at J; junction bases unmatched: 16. In germline, CDR1 is SNHLY, CDR2 FYNNEI. CDR3 coding DNA: TGTGCCAGCAGTCAAGGACTAGCGGGGGACCGTCCCTTGGGAAACATTCAGTACTTC. It encodes CASSQGLAGDRPLGNIQYF.

The rearrangement links TRBV28 to TRBJ2-5; no reliable D call. CDR3 length: 13 amino acids. V gave up 10 bases and J gave up 7 bases, with 19 bases separating them. Germline CDR1 and CDR2: MDHEN and SYDVKM. The CDR3 region has the DNA TGTGCCATCTATGACCTAGATTTTGGGACCCAGTACTTC. The encoded protein is CAIYDLDFGTQYF.